This paragraph reports one T cell receptor beta chain. Its antigen is as yet unknown. Treatment of all HIV participants took place in the United States. This CDR3 has 18 residues. V was cut by 7 bases and J by 4 bases, with 25 bases left in between. Germline values: CDR1 SNHLY, CDR2 FYNNEI. Sequencing used immunoSEQ v3.0 at survey level. Using immunoSEQ multiplex PCR, the repertoire was profiled, and TCRdb retains in-frame clones only, with some absent. The sample has about 10,000 clones, about four fifths seen once. The data derive from a study of long-term antiretroviral therapy in people with HIV. Findings and limits, study-wide: Patients on ART gained diversity, which nonetheless stayed below transplant donor controls. Specimen acquisition occurred between the mid-2000s and the late 2010s, potentially under older ART regimens. Clonal populations expanded prior to ART predominated within the repertoire at all time points.

This clonotype originated in a man between 40 and 49 years old with HIV. The chain joins TRBV2 to TRBJ2-2, with D perhaps matching TRBD2 (5 bases). This specimen was unsorted PBMCs, taken 1.2 years after starting antiretroviral therapy. Here the CDR3 DNA reads TGTGCCAGCACCGTAGATCTAGCCTCACTACGCGGCACCGGGGAGCTGTTTTTT. Translating it yields CASTVDLASLRGTGELFF.